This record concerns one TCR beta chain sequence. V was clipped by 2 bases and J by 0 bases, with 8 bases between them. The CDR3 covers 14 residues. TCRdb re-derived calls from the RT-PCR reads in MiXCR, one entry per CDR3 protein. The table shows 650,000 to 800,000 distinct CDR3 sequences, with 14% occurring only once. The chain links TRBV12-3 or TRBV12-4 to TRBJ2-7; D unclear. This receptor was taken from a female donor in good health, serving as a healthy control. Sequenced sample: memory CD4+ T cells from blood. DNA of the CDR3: TGTGCCAGCAGTTTAAACTCCCCCTCCTACGAGCAGTACTTC. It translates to CASSLNSPSYEQYF.